These 2 T cell receptor beta chains originate from one sample sequenced in a study of early T cells in non-severe SARS-CoV-2 infection. TCRdb independently ran MiXCR on the 5' RACE reads; one entry per CDR3 protein. Here the sample spans 90,000 to 120,000 distinct CDR3 sequences, 9.5% to 13% being singletons. Sequences were obtained from whole blood. All receptors come from an adult who was a healthcare worker with PCR-confirmed SARS-CoV-2 infection or an uninfected control (not recorded which).

This clonotype was observed a few times. This chain joins TRBV20-1 and TRBJ1-1; D is unclear. In germline, CDR1 is DFQATT, CDR2 SNEGSKA (reference sequence). The length of the CDR3 is 10 residues. V was pared by 7 bases and J by 8 bases, with 11 bases between. CDR3 residues: CSVPVLEAFF. CDR3 DNA: TGCAGTGTTCCGGTCCTGGAAGCTTTCTTT.

This chain joins TRBV7-8 and TRBJ2-7, with D unresolved. V dropped 5 bases and J dropped 7 bases, with 12 bases sitting between them. The length of the CDR3 is 12 residues. Germline loops: CDR1 SGHVS, CDR2 FQNEAQ. The CDR3 DNA is TGTGCCAGCAGCCCAACGGGTCGGGAGCAGTACTTC. It codes for CASSPTGREQYF.